A single T cell receptor beta chain is shown here with its context. Its antigen remains unidentified. This record belongs to a study of T cells in Graves' hyperthyroidism and ophthalmopathy. Overall study: It was at initial diagnosis, before any treatment, that peripheral blood was collected. Broader study findings: Most thyroid clonotypes expanded above 0.001 appeared in blood too.

Germline V lookup: CDR1 WSHSY, CDR2 SAAADI. CDR3 length: 13 amino acids. V was cut by 3 bases and J by 4 bases, with 9 bases left in between. RNA transcripts yielded amplified TCR beta CDR3 regions. The HTBI set primed first-round TCR CDR3 RT-PCR. TCRdb reprocessed the multiplex PCR reads with MiXCR, giving one entry per CDR3 protein. The data show about 350,000 distinct CDR3 sequences, with 15% to 20% seen just once and 34% held by the top ten. The clonotype was recovered from a woman aged 25 to 39 with Graves' hyperthyroidism that later progressed to Graves' ophthalmopathy. The chain links TRBV10-2 to TRBJ2-5; perhaps TRBD2 as D (5 bases). The sequencing sample was made of blood. DNA of the CDR3: TGCGCCAGCAGTGACGCGGGCCCAGAGACCCAGTACTTC. Its protein product is CASSDAGPETQYF.